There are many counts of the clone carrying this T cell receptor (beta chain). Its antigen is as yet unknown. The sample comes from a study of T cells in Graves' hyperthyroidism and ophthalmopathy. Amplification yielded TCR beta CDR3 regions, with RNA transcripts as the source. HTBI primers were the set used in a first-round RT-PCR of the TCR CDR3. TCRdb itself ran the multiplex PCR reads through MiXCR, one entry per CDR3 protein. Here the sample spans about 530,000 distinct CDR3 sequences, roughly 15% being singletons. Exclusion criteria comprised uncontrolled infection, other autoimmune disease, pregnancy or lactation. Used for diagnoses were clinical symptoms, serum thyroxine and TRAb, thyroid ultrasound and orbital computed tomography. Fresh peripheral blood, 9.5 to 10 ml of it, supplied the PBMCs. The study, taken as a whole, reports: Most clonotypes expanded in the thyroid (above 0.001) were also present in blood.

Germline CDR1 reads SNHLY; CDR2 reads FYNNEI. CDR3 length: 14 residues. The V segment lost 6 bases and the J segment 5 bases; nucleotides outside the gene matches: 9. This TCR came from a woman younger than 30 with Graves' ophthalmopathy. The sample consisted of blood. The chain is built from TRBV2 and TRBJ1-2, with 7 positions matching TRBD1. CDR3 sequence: CASSDSTGRYGYTF. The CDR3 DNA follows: TGTGCCAGCAGCGACTCGACAGGGAGATATGGCTACACCTTC. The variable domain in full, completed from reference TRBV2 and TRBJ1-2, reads EPEVTQTPSHQVTQMGQEVILRCVPISNHLYFYWYRQILGQKVEFLVSFYNNEISEKSEIFDDQFSVERPDGSNFTLKIRSTKLEDSAMYFCASSDSTGRYGYTFGSGTRLTVV.